The 12 T cell receptor beta chains presented below share a single source sample, sequenced in a study of blood T cell repertoires in COVID-19. The data were produced by immunoSEQ multiplex PCR, yet TCRdb's version contains in-frame clones alone and is incomplete. The sample carries roughly 400,000 clones, about 90% recorded once. Sequencing was performed on PBMCs or T cells enriched from blood (not recorded which). The source of these receptors is a woman aged 25-40 years who had recovered from COVID-19.

This clone was counted a few times. The CDR3 loop reads CASSLRDSNNEQFF. The CDR3 nucleotides are TGTGCCAGCAGCTTACGGGACTCTAACAATGAGCAGTTCTTC. The rearrangement uses TRBV7-9 and TRBJ2-1; tentative D call: TRBD2 (6 bases). The CDR3 consists of 14 residues. Trimming removed 2 bases from V and 5 bases from J, with 10 bases in between. CDR1 SEHNR and CDR2 FQNEAQ come from the germline V gene (reference sequence).

J is TRBJ1-4 and V is TRBV3-1 (or the pseudogene TRBV3-2), with a tentative D call TRBD1 (5 bases). The CDR3 has 13 amino acids. Trimming removed 6 bases from V and 8 bases from J, with 13 bases in between. The germline V gene encodes CDR1 LGHDT and CDR2 YNNKEL (reference sequence). The CDR3 region has the DNA TGTGCCAGCAGAGGGGAATTGAGAGAAAAACTGTTTTTT. Protein: CASRGELREKLFF.

This chain uses TRBV2 with TRBJ2-1; 13 bases are shared with TRBD2. The germline V gene has CDR1 SNHLY and CDR2 FYNNEI. The V and J ends lost 3 bases and 8 bases, in that order; junction bases with no gene match: 4. There are 15 residues in the CDR3. In DNA form, the CDR3 reads TGTGCCAGCAGTGATAGGACTAGCGGGAGTGATGAGCAGTTCTTC. Protein product: CASSDRTSGSDEQFF.

This sequence joins TRBV3-1 (or the pseudogene TRBV3-2) and TRBJ1-1, with D perhaps matching TRBD1 (6 bases). Per the germline V gene, CDR1 is LGHDT and CDR2 is YNNKEL (reference sequence). This CDR3 is 16 amino acids long. V shed 1 base and J shed 0 bases, with 12 bases lying between them. The CDR3: CASSQVVQGMNTEAFF. CDR3 bases: TGTGCCAGCAGCCAAGTGGTCCAGGGGATGAACACTGAAGCTTTCTTT.

This chain links TRBV19 with TRBJ1-6; 9 nucleotides line up with TRBD1. The ends lost 2 bases at V and 8 bases at J; junction bases unmatched: 4. Germline V gene lookup returns CDR1 LNHDA and CDR2 SQIVND (reference sequence). The CDR3 runs to 15 residues. The DNA of the CDR3 is TGTGCCAGTAGTATAAAGAGACAGGGGGATTCACCCCTCCACTTT. Protein: CASSIKRQGDSPLHF. Looking up the rest from reference TRBV19 and TRBJ1-6 gives the full variable domain: DGGITQSPKYLFRKEGQNVTLSCEQNLNHDAMYWYRQDPGQGLRLIYYSQIVNDFQKGDIAEGYSVSREKKESFPLTVTSAQKNPTAFYLCASSIKRQGDSPLHFGNGTRLTVT.

The chain uses TRBV30 and TRBJ1-6; 8 nucleotides align to TRBD1. The CDR3 length is 14 residues. CDR1 is GTSNPN, CDR2 SVGIG, per germline (reference sequence). Losses at the gene ends were 4 bases for V and 8 bases for J; bases not matched to a gene: 7. This chain's CDR3 is CAWNLGTGYSPLHF. CDR3 DNA: TGTGCCTGGAACCTTGGGACAGGCTATTCACCCCTCCACTTT.

The J gene is TRBJ1-2, the V gene TRBV4-1, with a tentative D call TRBD1 (6 bases). The CDR3 length is 17 residues. The V end lost 1 base, the J end lost 8 bases, and 23 bases lay between the germline ends. Germline-derived CDR1 and CDR2 are MGHRA and YSYEKL. CDR3 sequence (DNA): TGCGCCAGCAGCCAAGGCGTGATCCCTCGGGGGGCGGAGGGCTACACCTTC. Translating gives CASSQGVIPRGAEGYTF.

The chain couples TRBV19 to TRBJ2-3; 8 bases align to TRBD2. V dropped 5 bases and J dropped 10; count of bases not matched to a gene: 5. The germline V gene has CDR1 LNHDA and CDR2 SQIVND (reference sequence). This CDR3 is built from 12 residues. CDR3 nucleotides: TGTGCCAGTAGTGTGGCGACTAGCGCGCAGTATTTT. It translates to CASSVATSAQYF.

V and J are TRBV10-3 and TRBJ2-1, with 15 bases fitting TRBD2. The J segment lost 0 bases and the V segment lost 5 bases, leaving 8 bases of the junction unmatched. CDR3 length equals 19 residues. The germline V gene has CDR1 ENHRY and CDR2 SYGVKD. CDR3 nucleotide sequence: TGTGCCATCAGTCGCACCGGGACTAGCGGGAGGAGCTCCTACAATGAGCAGTTCTTC. This sequence encodes CAISRTGTSGRSSYNEQFF.

The rearrangement joins TRBV5-4 to TRBJ2-5, with a weak D call TRBD1 (5 bases). Germline V lookup: CDR1 SGHNT, CDR2 YYREEE (reference sequence). The ends were cut back, 0 bases at V and 1 base at J, with 10 bases in the middle. The CDR3 length is 15 residues. The CDR3 DNA sequence: TGTGCCAGCAGCTTGGCTATAGGGGTCCAAGAGACCCAGTACTTC. It translates to CASSLAIGVQETQYF.

The chain has TRBV5-1 and TRBJ2-5; 9 nucleotides match TRBD1. The germline CDR1 and CDR2 sequences are SGHRS and YFSETQ. The CDR3 totals 14 residues. V lost 7 bases, J lost 5 bases, and 9 bases stayed unmatched. The CDR3 loop is CASSTTGGRETQYF. The CDR3 DNA follows: TGCGCCAGCTCCACGACAGGGGGAAGGGAGACCCAGTACTTC.

The chain couples TRBV4-3 to TRBJ1-2; the match to TRBD1 covers 9 bases. This CDR3 contains 14 residues. Trimming removed 2 bases from V and 7 bases from J; junction bases left unmatched: 5. Germline V CDR1 and CDR2: LGHNA, YSLEER. DNA for the CDR3: TGCGCCAGCAGCCAACTAGGACAGGGGTTTGGCTACACCTTC. This gives the protein CASSQLGQGFGYTF.